This is a list of T cell receptor beta chains from one sample in a study of T cells in Graves' hyperthyroidism and ophthalmopathy. TCRdb analysed the multiplex PCR reads with MiXCR anew, one entry per CDR3 protein. The repertoire holds about 350,000 distinct CDR3 sequences, with over 11% as singletons. The sample comprised blood. These receptors were collected from a woman between 25 and 40 years old with Graves' hyperthyroidism. The CDR3 runs from the conserved cysteine through the conserved F or W. A D gene is named only where the DNA matches it firmly. Expanded clones get a size class; other rows say once, few or many, or leave the size out.

v_call	clone_size	j_call	d_call	cdr3_nt	cdr3_aa
TRBV30	.	TRBJ1-3	.	TGTGCCTGGAGGAGGGGCGGAAACACCATATATTTT	CAWRRGGNTIYF
TRBV29-1	many	TRBJ2-7	TRBD1	TGCAGCGTTGGACAGGGTTACTCCTACGAGCAGTACTTC	CSVGQGYSYEQYF
TRBV14	.	TRBJ2-6	.	TGTGCCAGCAGCCGGAAGTTTGCCGGGGCCAACGTCCTGACTTTC	CASSRKFAGANVLTF
TRBV5-5	.	TRBJ2-7	TRBD1	TGTGCCAGCAGCCCGGACAGGCTGGTTGGGCAGTACTTC	CASSPDRLVGQYF
TRBV2	many	TRBJ2-5	.	TGTGCCAGCACCGTGAGGGAGACCCAGTACTTC	CASTVRETQYF
TRBV28	.	TRBJ2-7	.	TGTGCCAGCAGTTTACTTCGGGGGAGAGAAGGCGAGCAGTACTTC	CASSLLRGREGEQYF
TRBV20-1	.	TRBJ2-7	TRBD1	TGCAGTGCTAGAGACTCGAATCCCCTCCGGGACAGTGCTCTCGAGCAGTACTTC	CSARDSNPLRDSALEQYF
TRBV3-1	many	TRBJ1-5	.	TGTGCCAGCAGCCAAGCCCGTAATCAGCCCCAGCATTTT	CASSQARNQPQHF
TRBV10-3	few	TRBJ1-2	TRBD1	TGTGCCATCACCACCCTGGACAGGCCGGAGGGCTACACCTTC	CAITTLDRPEGYTF
TRBV7-7	many	TRBJ2-1	.	TGTGCTAGCAGCTTAAAAGGGGGAGGGAATGAGCAGTTCTTC	CASSLKGGGNEQFF
TRBV29-1	many	TRBJ2-3	TRBD2	TGCAGCGTGCGGACAGCGACTAGCGGGAGGGCCGTCGGTACGCAGTATTTT	CSVRTATSGRAVGTQYF
TRBV4-2	.	TRBJ2-7	TRBD1	TGTGCCAGCAGCCAAGAGGCTCCAGGGGGTTCCTACGAGCAGTACTTC	CASSQEAPGGSYEQYF
TRBV28	many	TRBJ2-1	.	TGTGCCAGCAGTTTCCCCCTTAACCGGGGTAACAATGAGCAGTTCTTC	CASSFPLNRGNNEQFF
TRBV19	.	TRBJ1-5	TRBD1	TGTGCCAGTAGTACCATAGGGACAGGTCTTAGCAATCAGCCCCAGCATTTT	CASSTIGTGLSNQPQHF
TRBV9	many	TRBJ2-7	TRBD2	TGTGCCAGCAGCGTAGCGGGAGGTCCCTACGAGCAGTACTTC	CASSVAGGPYEQYF
TRBV5-1	.	TRBJ2-5	.	TGCGCCAGCAGCTTGGCCCCTCTAGCTCCTCAAGAGACCCAGTACTTC	CASSLAPLAPQETQYF
TRBV4-1	few	TRBJ2-5	.	TGCGCCAGCAGCCACAGCCAAGAGACCCAGTACTTC	CASSHSQETQYF
TRBV30	.	TRBJ1-6	.	TGTGCCTGGAGTGTTGGATCACCCCTCCACTTT	CAWSVGSPLHF
TRBV5-1	few	TRBJ2-5	.	TGCGCCAGCAGCTTGGCGAACCAAGAGACCCAGTACTTC	CASSLANQETQYF
TRBV20-1	few	TRBJ1-2	.	TGCAGTGCTAGAGCTGGACGGCATGGGTATGGCTACACCTTC	CSARAGRHGYGYTF
TRBV2	.	TRBJ1-4	.	TGTGCCAGCAGTACGGGGTATAAGAATGGACTGTTTTTT	CASSTGYKNGLFF
TRBV30	.	TRBJ1-3	.	TGTGCCTGGAGGAATCCGAGCTCTGGAAACACCATATATTTT	CAWRNPSSGNTIYF
TRBV19	many	TRBJ2-1	TRBD2	TGTGCCAGTAGTGAGAGCGGGAGAGCGGTCAATGAGCAGTTCTTC	CASSESGRAVNEQFF
TRBV28	many	TRBJ1-1	TRBD1	TGTGCCAGCAGTTCTACGACCGCCGACAGGGGGCGTGAAGCTTTCTTT	CASSSTTADRGREAFF
TRBV28	.	TRBJ2-1	.	TGTGCCAGCAGTTTGTTTGAGGGGGACTCCTACAATGAGCAGTTCTTC	CASSLFEGDSYNEQFF
TRBV12-3/TRBV12-4	many	TRBJ2-3	.	TGTGCCAGCAGTTTATTGGCGGGGCGCACAGATACGCAGTATTTT	CASSLLAGRTDTQYF
TRBV20-1	many	TRBJ1-5	.	TGCAGTGCTAGCCGGGCAGATCAGCCCCAGCATTTT	CSASRADQPQHF
TRBV30	.	TRBJ1-2	.	TGTGCCTGGAGTAACGGACGGATCTATGGCTACACCTTC	CAWSNGRIYGYTF
TRBV7-3	once	TRBJ2-1	.	TGTGCCAGCAGCCGGGACCACTACAATGAGCAGTTCTTC	CASSRDHYNEQFF
TRBV24-1	.	TRBJ1-5	.	TGTGCCACCAGTGACAGGGCCAATCAGCCCCAGCATTTT	CATSDRANQPQHF
TRBV18	few	TRBJ2-5	.	TGTGCCAGCTCACCAAGTGTGTATGACAGGTGGCAAGAGACCCAGTACTTC	CASSPSVYDRWQETQYF
TRBV11-2	many	TRBJ2-2	.	TGTGCCAGCAGCTTAGATCCGGGAGCCGGGGAGCTGTTTTTT	CASSLDPGAGELFF